This TCR beta chain was identified in a study of blood T cell repertoires in COVID-19 (dated by TCRdb to about 2020). Describing the broader study: Collaborator samples came from the United States, Italy and Spain and covered acute and convalescent phases of COVID-19. Nearly every sample came with metadata listing a de-identified subject ID, COVID-19 status, age in years and sex. Deeply sampled blood TCRbeta repertoires from subjects exposed to, actively infected with, or recovered from COVID-19 were included in the dataset. A freely available public database, intended as a resource for researchers studying the immune response to SARS-CoV-2, is where the repertoires were released. Samples were obtained from the ongoing ImmuneRACE study (first 160 participants) and from 1,200 or so subjects provided by 6 global collaborators. The material from the prospective study consisted of cDNA or gDNA derived from T cells, B-cell-depleted T cells, or PBMCs. Where available, HLA class I and class II types were obtained from metadata supplied by the sample provider rather than from assay-based typing.

Results the study describes overall, beyond this receptor: The quantity of clinical and demographic metadata differed by source and by participant and was supplied without curation.

The CDR3 contains 17 residues, cysteine and phenylalanine counted. Of all the DNA, just the CDR3 is kept, 51 bases in frame from base 1. Via the germline V gene (reference sequence), CDR1 is LGHDT and CDR2 YNNKEL. The V end loses 0 bases and the J end loses 1 base, and a stretch of 15 bases separates them. The immunoSEQ Assay, a bias-controlled multiplex PCR, was used to amplify TCRbeta CDR3 regions from genomic DNA. Turning to the authors' computational methods: Within the assay, amplification of reference gene primers was used to estimate how many nucleated cells each sample contained. To quantify the absolute abundance of each unique TCRbeta CDR3 rearrangement, sequence reads were collapsed and filtered. For each sample, productive Simpson clonality was calculated by taking the square root of Simpson's diversity index across productive rearrangements. The clones in this table, taken by TCRdb from immuneACCESS, are in-frame only. Not every clone is retained; where verified, under half of the shortfall comes from an unresolved V gene, and the cause of the rest is unknown. V and J calls and clone size are copied from that table; D and trimming were computed from the DNA. The sample profile shows about 100,000 clones; approximately 86% of them were found once. More than 4.5% of the sample is held by the ten biggest clonotypes.

At one collaborating source in Seattle, patients were enrolled during active infection and were followed longitudinally through the course of disease. Each collaborating institution followed its own protocols to collect whole blood in K2EDTA tubes. For TCRbeta analysis, collaborators shipped samples in one of three forms: frozen whole blood, isolated PBMCs, or DNA extracted from either of those sample types. To note about this clone: The specificity of this receptor is unknown. No per-base quality is available; no much larger clone lies one base away.

Recombination linked TRBV3-1 (or the pseudogene TRBV3-2) to TRBJ1-2; the D gene lacks a confident call. Sequencing input: peripheral blood. This TCR was recovered from a woman in her fifties or sixties with COVID-19, enrolled during active disease. This receptor carries the CDR3 CASSQDNRVRDNYGYTF. The nucleotide sequence is TGTGCCAGCAGCCAAGATAATAGGGTACGGGATAACTATGGCTACACCTTC.